This section outlines one T cell receptor (beta chain) sequence together with its context. The PCR contained 60 Vbeta and 13 Jbeta primers. Method: immunoSEQ multiplex PCR; TCRdb's copy keeps in-frame clones and lacks some. The sample lists 110,000 or so clones, about four fifths occurring once. This entry comes from a study of cytomegalovirus exposure and HLA in healthy donors. Trimming stripped 2 bases from V and 3 bases from J, with 17 bases between. CDR3 length equals 16 residues. CDR1 and CDR2 from the germline V gene are KGHSH and LQKENI. What was sequenced was PBMCs. This clonotype originated in a woman in her 40s in good health and CMV-seronegative. V and J are TRBV18 and TRBJ2-7, with a weak D call TRBD2 (5 bases). CDR3 in amino acids: CASSPGNGDKFYEQYF. The CDR3 nucleotides read TGTGCCAGCTCACCAGGGAACGGGGATAAGTTCTACGAGCAGTACTTC.